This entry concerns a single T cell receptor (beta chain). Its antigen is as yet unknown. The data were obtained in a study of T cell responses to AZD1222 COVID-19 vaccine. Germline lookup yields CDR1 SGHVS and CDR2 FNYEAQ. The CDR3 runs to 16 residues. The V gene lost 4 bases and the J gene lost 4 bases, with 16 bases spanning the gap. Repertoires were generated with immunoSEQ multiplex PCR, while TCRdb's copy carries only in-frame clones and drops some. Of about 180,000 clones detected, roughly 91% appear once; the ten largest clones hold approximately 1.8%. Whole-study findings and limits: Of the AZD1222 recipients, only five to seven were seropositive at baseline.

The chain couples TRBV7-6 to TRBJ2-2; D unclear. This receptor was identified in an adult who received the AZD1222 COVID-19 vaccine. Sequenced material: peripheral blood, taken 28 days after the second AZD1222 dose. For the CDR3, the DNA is TGTGCCAGCAGCTCCTACAGAGGTAGAGGCACCGGGGAGCTGTTTTTT. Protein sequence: CASSSYRGRGTGELFF.